The following is a T cell receptor beta chain sequence with its context. The data are from a study of blood T cell repertoires in COVID-19. Overall study context: The origin of the acute and convalescent COVID-19 samples was the United States, Italy and Spain. PBMCs, B-cell-depleted T cells, or T cells were the source of the cDNA or gDNA that made up the material.

In the original processing: Estimated nucleated cell counts came from reference gene primer amplification. Method: immunoSEQ multiplex PCR; TCRdb's copy keeps in-frame clones and lacks some. V and J calls and clone size are given by that table; D and trimming were obtained from the DNA. The sample holds more than 60,000 clones; approximately 92% are singletons and the top ten take around 5.2%. The sequence came from a woman in her forties or fifties with active COVID-19. The sequencing sample was made of peripheral blood.

The CDR3 region has the DNA TGTGCCAGCACCATAATGGGGGGGACTGAAGCTTTCTTT. Translation gives CASTIMGGTEAFF. This chain joins TRBV7-9 and TRBJ1-1; weak D call: TRBD1 (5 bases). CDR3 length: 13 amino acids. The V end lost 7 bases, the J end lost 5 bases, and 14 bases lay between the germline ends. Germline assignment: CDR1 SEHNR and CDR2 FQNEAQ (reference sequence). Variable domain in full (rest from reference TRBV7-9 and TRBJ1-1): DTGVSQNPRHKITKRGQNVTFRCDPISEHNRLYWYRQTLGQGPEFLTYFQNEAQLEKSRLLSDRFSAERPKGSFSTLEIQRTEQGDSAMYLCASTIMGGTEAFFGQGTRLTVV.